This TCR beta chain is drawn from a study of T cells in Graves' hyperthyroidism and ophthalmopathy. This clonotype has only a few counts. At one boundary the junction diverges from the germline segment, which might be a read error. Germline CDR1 SGHVS, CDR2 FNYEAQ. The CDR3 is made up of 16 amino acids. A lack of ophthalmopathy progression within 18 months defined stable Graves' hyperthyroidism. RNA transcripts were the template for amplifying TCR beta CDR3 regions. During a first-round RT-PCR of the TCR CDR3, the HTBI primer set was used. TCRdb used MiXCR to reprocess the multiplex PCR reads, holding one entry per CDR3 protein. The sample contains about 500,000 distinct CDR3 sequences, around 17% of which appear only once.

The chain uses TRBV7-6 and TRBJ2-3; 10 bases match TRBD2. This TCR was sampled from a woman younger than 30 with Graves' hyperthyroidism. Sequencing used blood. The CDR3 DNA sequence: TGTGCCAGCAGCATAGCGGGGGGAATGGGGACAGATACGCAGTATTTT. Amino acids: CASSIAGGMGTDTQYF.